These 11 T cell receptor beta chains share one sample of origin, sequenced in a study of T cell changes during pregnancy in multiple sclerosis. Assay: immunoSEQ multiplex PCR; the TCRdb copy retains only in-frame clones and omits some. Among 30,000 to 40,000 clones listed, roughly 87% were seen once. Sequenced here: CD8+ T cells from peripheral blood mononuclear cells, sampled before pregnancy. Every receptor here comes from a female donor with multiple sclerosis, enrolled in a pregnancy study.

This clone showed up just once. The DNA for the CDR3 is TGTGCCAGCAGTTTGGCCCGGGGTTCACCCCTCCACTTT. It is translated as CASSLARGSPLHF. V is TRBV27 and J is TRBJ1-6; D gene ambiguous. V was cut by 3 bases and J by 9 bases, with 9 bases left in between. Germline-derived CDR1 and CDR2 are MNHEY and SMNVEV (reference sequence). This CDR3 region has 13 residues.

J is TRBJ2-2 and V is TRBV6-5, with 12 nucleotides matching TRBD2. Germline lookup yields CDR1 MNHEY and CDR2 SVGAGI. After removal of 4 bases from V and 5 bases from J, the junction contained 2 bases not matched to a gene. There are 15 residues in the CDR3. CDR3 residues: CASSWTSGDTGELFF. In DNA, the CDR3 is TGTGCCAGCAGTTGGACTAGCGGGGATACCGGGGAGCTGTTTTTT.

In DNA form, the CDR3 reads TGTGCCAGCACCACAGCGGGAACCGGGGAGCTGTTTTTT. This gives the protein CASTTAGTGELFF. The V gene is TRBV13, the J gene TRBJ2-2; TRBD2 aligns across 7 bases. V was pared by 7 bases and J by 5 bases, with 4 bases of the junction left unmatched. This CDR3 comprises 13 residues. In germline, CDR1 is PRHDT, CDR2 FYEKMQ (reference sequence).

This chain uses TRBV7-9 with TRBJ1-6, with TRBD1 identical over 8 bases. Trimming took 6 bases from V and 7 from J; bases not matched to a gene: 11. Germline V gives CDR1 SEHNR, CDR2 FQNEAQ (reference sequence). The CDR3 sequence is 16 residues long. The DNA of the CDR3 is TGTGCCAGCAGACCCGCAAACCAGGGGGCAAATTCACCCCTCCACTTT. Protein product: CASRPANQGANSPLHF.

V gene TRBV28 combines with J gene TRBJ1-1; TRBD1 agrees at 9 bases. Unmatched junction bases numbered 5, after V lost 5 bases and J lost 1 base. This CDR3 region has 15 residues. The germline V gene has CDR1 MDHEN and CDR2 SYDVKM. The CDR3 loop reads CASSPGGQGNTEAFF. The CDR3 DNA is TGTGCCAGCAGTCCGGGGGGACAGGGGAACACTGAAGCTTTCTTT.

The CDR3 sequence: CASSPRYGSYEQYF. CDR3 sequence (DNA): TGCGCCAGCAGCCCGAGGTACGGATCCTACGAGCAGTACTTC. This chain joins TRBV5-1 and TRBJ2-7; D uncertain. Germline loops: CDR1 SGHRS, CDR2 YFSETQ. This CDR3 contains 14 residues. Between the trimmed V and J ends, which lost 4 bases and 1 base, there was a span of 12 bases.

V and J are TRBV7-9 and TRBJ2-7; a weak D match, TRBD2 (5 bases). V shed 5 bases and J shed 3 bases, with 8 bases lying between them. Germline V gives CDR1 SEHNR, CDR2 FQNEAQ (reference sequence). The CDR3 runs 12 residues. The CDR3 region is CASSLRDYEQYF. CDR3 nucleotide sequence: TGTGCCAGCAGCCTTCGGGACTACGAGCAGTACTTC.

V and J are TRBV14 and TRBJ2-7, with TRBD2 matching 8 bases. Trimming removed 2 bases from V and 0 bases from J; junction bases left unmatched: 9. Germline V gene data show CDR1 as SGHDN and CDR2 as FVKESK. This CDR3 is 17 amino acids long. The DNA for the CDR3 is TGTGCCAGCAGCCAAAAAGGAGGGACTAGAAGCTCCTACGAGCAGTACTTC. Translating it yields CASSQKGGTRSSYEQYF.

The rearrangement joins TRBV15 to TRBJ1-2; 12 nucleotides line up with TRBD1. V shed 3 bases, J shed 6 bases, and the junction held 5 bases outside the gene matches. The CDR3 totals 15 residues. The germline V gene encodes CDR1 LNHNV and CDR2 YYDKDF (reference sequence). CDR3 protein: CATSSTGQGAHGYTF. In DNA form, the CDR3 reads TGTGCCACCAGCAGTACGGGACAGGGGGCCCATGGCTACACCTTC. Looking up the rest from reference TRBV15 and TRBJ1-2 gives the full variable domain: DAMVIQNPRYQVTQFGKPVTLSCSQTLNHNVMYWYQQKSSQAPKLLFHYYDKDFNNEADTPDNFQSRRPNTSFCFLDIRSPGLGDTAMYLCATSSTGQGAHGYTFGSGTRLTVV.

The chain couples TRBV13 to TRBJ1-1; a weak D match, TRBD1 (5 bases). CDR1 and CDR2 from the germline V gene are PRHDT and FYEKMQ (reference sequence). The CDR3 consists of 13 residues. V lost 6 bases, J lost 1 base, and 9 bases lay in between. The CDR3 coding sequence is TGTGCCAGCAGTGACAGACCGAACACTGAAGCTTTCTTT. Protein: CASSDRPNTEAFF.

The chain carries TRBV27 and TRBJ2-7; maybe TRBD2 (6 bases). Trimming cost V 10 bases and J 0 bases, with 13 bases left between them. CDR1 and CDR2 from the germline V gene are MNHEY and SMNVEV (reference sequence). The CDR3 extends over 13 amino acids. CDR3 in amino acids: CATSDGSSYEQYF. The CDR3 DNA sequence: TGTGCCACTTCGGACGGGAGCTCCTACGAGCAGTACTTC.